The text below deals with one T cell receptor (beta chain). Its antigen is currently unknown. The missing CDR3 end, 3 residues past where the read stops, is filled in from the germline J gene. Cervical HPV DNA detected by MY09/MY11 PCR, typed by dot-blot. The record originates from a study of T cells in women clearing cervical HPV infection. On the study more broadly: Cases were women with histologically confirmed HPV16-related CIN3 or worse, including 2 invasive cancers. Overall study findings and caveats: Richness plus V gene abundances separated cases from controls with AUC about 0.8.

The CDR3 extends over 15 amino acids. Germline V CDR1 and CDR2: SGHRS, YFSETQ. The V and J ends lost 3 bases and 4 bases, in that order; junction bases with no gene match: 7. Using immunoSEQ multiplex PCR, the repertoire was profiled, and TCRdb retains in-frame clones only, with some absent. The repertoire table contains some 24,000 clones. This sequence joins TRBV5-1 and TRBJ1-2, with 9 bases lining up with TRBD1. This receptor was taken from a woman between 18 and 69 years old with a cervical HPV16 infection that either progressed to CIN3+ or cleared (not recorded which). The sample was blood buffy coat. This CDR3 reads CASSSGTGIPYGYTF. Partial CDR3 DNA: TGCGCCAGCAGCTCCGGGACAGGGATCCCCTATGGC.